The source of this TCR beta chain is a study of blood T cell repertoires in COVID-19. The junction had 4 bases not matched to a gene; V was cut back by 6 bases and J by 0 bases. The CDR3 loop spans 14 amino acids. Per germline, CDR1 SGHRS and CDR2 YFSETQ. Original processing methods: For nucleated cells, counts were estimated from reference gene primer amplification. Measured with immunoSEQ multiplex PCR; TCRdb has only the in-frame clones, and not every one. That table supplies the V and J calls and clone size; D and trimming were determined from the DNA. This sample has fewer than 200,000 clones, with around four fifths found just once.

The gene calls are TRBV5-1 and TRBJ2-3, with 7 bases identical to TRBD1. This TCR was recovered from a woman at least 80 years old with COVID-19, enrolled during active disease. Input material: peripheral blood. The CDR3 bases are TGCGCCAGCATAGGGGGACAGAGCACAGATACGCAGTATTTT. It is translated as CASIGGQSTDTQYF.